Listed below are T cell receptor beta chains from one sample, sequenced in a study of blood T cell repertoires in COVID-19. The protocol was immunoSEQ multiplex PCR, while the TCRdb copy is restricted to in-frame clones and leaves out a portion. The table lists more than 65,000 clones, around 80% of them singletons. The specimen sequenced was peripheral blood. The source of these receptors is a man aged 55-75 years with active or convalescent COVID-19. Each CDR3 is given with its conserved first and last residue. D genes are given only for firm matches. Clone size is shown for a subset of rows, as once, few, many or a class of expanded clone.

>TRBV30|TRBD1|TRBJ2-5|17|.
TGTGCCTGGAGTGTATGGGGACAGTTCCTTTCTCAAGAGACCCAGTACTTC
CAWSVWGQFLSQETQYF
>TRBV27|TRBD1|TRBJ1-5|17|.
TGTGCCAGCGGTGCCGTGGCAGGGGGCGGAGGCAATCAGCCCCAGCATTTT
CASGAVAGGGGNQPQHF
>TRBV29-1|.|TRBJ1-2|13|.
TGCAGCTCCGAGGCAGGGCCTAACTATGGCTACACCTTC
CSSEAGPNYGYTF
>TRBV6-6|.|TRBJ2-2|12|.
TGTGCCAGCAGCCCCGTCCCCGGGGAGCTGTTTTTT
CASSPVPGELFF
>TRBV7-9|TRBD2|TRBJ2-5|16|once
TGTGCCAGCAGCTTAAAGACTCTAGCGGGGGTAGAGACCCAGTACTTC
CASSLKTLAGVETQYF
>TRBV19|.|TRBJ1-5|14|.
TGTGCCAGTAGTATCCACGGTGATGATCAGCCCCAGCATTTT
CASSIHGDDQPQHF
>TRBV19|.|TRBJ1-2|14|.
TGTGCCAGTAGTATCCAGAGACAGAACTATGGCTACACCTTC
CASSIQRQNYGYTF
>TRBV12-3/TRBV12-4|.|TRBJ2-7|13|.
TGTGCCAGCAGTTTAACTAGCTCGTACGAGCAGTACTTC
CASSLTSSYEQYF
>TRBV19|.|TRBJ1-6|12|.
TGTGCCAGTAGTATAGCGGGTTCACCCCTCCACTTT
CASSIAGSPLHF
>TRBV19|TRBD1|TRBJ2-7|14|few
TGTGCCAGTACAGGGACAGGGGGCCTCTACGAGCAGTACTTC
CASTGTGGLYEQYF
>TRBV5-4|.|TRBJ2-7|13|.
TGTGCCAGCAGCCGACAGGCCAACTACGAGCAGTACTTC
CASSRQANYEQYF
>TRBV5-3|TRBD2|TRBJ2-1|17|.
TGTGCCAGAAGCTCGCCGGGACTAGGGAGAGCTTACAATGAGCAGTTCTTC
CARSSPGLGRAYNEQFF
>TRBV12-3/TRBV12-4|.|TRBJ1-1|13|.
TGTGCCAGCAGTCCCCAGGGGAACACTGAAGCTTTCTTT
CASSPQGNTEAFF
>TRBV7-2|TRBD2|TRBJ2-5|15|.
TGTGCCAGCAGCCGGACTAGTGGGAACCGGGAGACCCAGTACTTC
CASSRTSGNRETQYF
>TRBV7-2|.|TRBJ1-5|16|few
TGTGCCAGCAGCGTTACCGGGACACGGATAGGGCAGCCCCAGCATTTT
CASSVTGTRIGQPQHF
>TRBV11-2|.|TRBJ2-2|15|.
TGTGCCAGCAGCTTCCGGCAGGGCAGCACCGGGGAGCTGTTTTTT
CASSFRQGSTGELFF
>TRBV7-7|TRBD1|TRBJ2-1|14|once
TGTGCTAGCAGCTTAAGGGACAGGGGCGCTGAGCAGTTCTTC
CASSLRDRGAEQFF
>TRBV30|TRBD2|TRBJ2-1|15|.
TGTGCCTGGAGTGGAGCGGGGGCCTCCTACAATGAGCAGTTCTTC
CAWSGAGASYNEQFF
>TRBV18|TRBD1|TRBJ2-7|13|.
TGTGCCAGCTCACGGGCGACAGGGGGGGAGCAGTACTTC
CASSRATGGEQYF
>TRBV7-2|TRBD2|TRBJ2-1|14|once
TGTGCCAGCGTCAGCGGGGGGGCCTACAATGAGCAGTTCTTC
CASVSGGAYNEQFF
>TRBV7-9|.|TRBJ1-1|14|once
TGTGCCAGCAGCTTAGCCAGTCAGAACACTGAAGCTTTCTTT
CASSLASQNTEAFF
>TRBV18|.|TRBJ2-1|18|.
TGTGCCAGCTCAGCAGCCGACCAAGGGGGGGGGCCCGACAATGAGCAGTTCTTC
CASSAADQGGGPDNEQFF
>TRBV2|TRBD2|TRBJ2-7|15|.
TGTGCCAGCAGGTGGGGGACTACCGACTCCTACGAGCAGTACTTC
CASRWGTTDSYEQYF
>TRBV27|TRBD1|TRBJ1-1|15|once
TGTGCCAGCAGTTCTACAGGGGGCCGAGGTACTGAAGCTTTCTTT
CASSSTGGRGTEAFF
>TRBV18|.|TRBJ2-7|19|.
TGTGCCAGCTCACGGACTCTTCTCCGGGCGGACGCGAGCTCCTACGAGCAGTACTTC
CASSRTLLRADASSYEQYF
>TRBV9|TRBD1|TRBJ1-1|15|.
TGTGCCAGCAGCACTCGGACAGGGTCGAACACTGAAGCTTTCTTT
CASSTRTGSNTEAFF
>TRBV3-1/TRBV3-2|.|TRBJ1-2|15|.
TGTGCCAGCAGCGCAACTAGTGGAGGGGACTATGGCTACACCTTC
CASSATSGGDYGYTF
>TRBV13|.|TRBJ1-3|15|.
TGTGCCAGCAGCTTAGACAGGACCTCCGGAAACACCATATATTTT
CASSLDRTSGNTIYF
>TRBV6-2/TRBV6-3|TRBD1|TRBJ1-5|20|.
TGTGCCAGCAGTTACTCAAAAGGGGGGACAGGAGGTCGGGACAATCAGCCCCAGCATTTT
CASSYSKGGTGGRDNQPQHF
>TRBV6-2/TRBV6-3|.|TRBJ2-4|16|.
TGTGCCAGCACCCCAAGATCCGTGCGGGCCAAAAACATTCAGTACTTC
CASTPRSVRAKNIQYF
>TRBV2|.|TRBJ2-7|14|few
TGTGCCAGCAGTGATTCGCTAATTGACTACGAGCAGTACTTC
CASSDSLIDYEQYF
>TRBV6-2/TRBV6-3|.|TRBJ2-1|11|.
TGTGCCAGCAGTTACGGGCAGGGGTGGTTCTTC
CASSYGQGWFF
>TRBV19|.|TRBJ1-4|14|.
TGTGCCAGTAGCCCGGGACACCTTAATGAAAAACTGTTTTTT
CASSPGHLNEKLFF
>TRBV9|.|TRBJ1-2|14|.
TGTGCCAGCAGCGAGGACAGTTTAGGATATGGCTACACCTTC
CASSEDSLGYGYTF
>TRBV11-3|.|TRBJ1-1|15|once
TGTGCCAGCAGCTTAGGGTCAGGGATGAATACTGAAGCTTTCTTT
CASSLGSGMNTEAFF
>TRBV7-2|.|TRBJ2-2|15|.
TGTGCCAGCAGCTTACGGGGGGCCGTCACCGGGGAGCTGTTTTTT
CASSLRGAVTGELFF
>TRBV29-1|.|TRBJ1-5|15|.
TGCAGCGCCGCGGACGGACTTTTAGGGAATCAGCCCCAGCATTTT
CSAADGLLGNQPQHF
>TRBV9|TRBD1|TRBJ2-3|16|.
TGTGCCAGCAGCTTAACAGGGGGCACACACACAGATACGCAGTATTTT
CASSLTGGTHTDTQYF
>TRBV3-1/TRBV3-2|TRBD1|TRBJ2-7|15|.
TGTGCCAGCAGCCAAATGTTTACAGGGGGACACGAGCAGTACTTC
CASSQMFTGGHEQYF
>TRBV11-2|.|TRBJ1-2|14|.
TGTGCCAGCAGCTGGACCTCAGGGCTGTATGGCTACACCTTC
CASSWTSGLYGYTF
>TRBV3-1/TRBV3-2|.|TRBJ2-7|15|once
TGTGCCAGCAGCCAAGTCGGCAGGGGTGTACACGAGCAGTACTTC
CASSQVGRGVHEQYF
>TRBV6-2/TRBV6-3|TRBD1|TRBJ1-2|14|.
TGTGCCAGCAGTACAGGGACAGGGGTGAACGGCTACACCTTC
CASSTGTGVNGYTF
>TRBV6-2/TRBV6-3|.|TRBJ2-2|15|.
TGTGCCAGCAGTCCGACAGAGCCAACAAGGCGTAAGCTGTTTTTT
CASSPTEPTRRKLFF
>TRBV5-4|TRBD2|TRBJ2-1|16|.
TGTGCCAGCAGCGGAAGCTCTAGCGGGGTGGTAAATGAGCAGTTCTTC
CASSGSSSGVVNEQFF
>TRBV3-1/TRBV3-2|.|TRBJ2-3|13|.
TGTGCCAGCAGCGACTCTAGAGCAGATACGCAGTATTTT
CASSDSRADTQYF
>TRBV5-8|.|TRBJ2-2|14|.
TGTGCCAGCAGCTTGTCGGCGGGTACCGGGGAGCTGTTTTTT
CASSLSAGTGELFF
>TRBV4-1|TRBD1|TRBJ2-6|20|.
TGCGCCAGCAGCTACGCTTCAGGGGGCAAGGGTCCCTCTGGGGCCAACGTCCTGACTTTC
CASSYASGGKGPSGANVLTF
>TRBV7-2|.|TRBJ2-3|17|.
TGTGCCAGCAGCTTTTCTACCGGTCCCGGAGGGACAGATACGCAGTATTTT
CASSFSTGPGGTDTQYF
>TRBV6-4|TRBD1|TRBJ1-2|13|.
TGTGCCAGCAGTTCGTCAGGGGGACATGGCTACACCTTC
CASSSSGGHGYTF
>TRBV18|.|TRBJ1-5|14|few
TGTGCCAGCTCGCCACAGGCGACTAATCAGCCCCAGCATTTT
CASSPQATNQPQHF
>TRBV19|.|TRBJ1-4|14|.
TGTGCCAGCGAAGCCCGAGGGGGTGATGAAAAACTGTTTTTT
CASEARGGDEKLFF
>TRBV18|TRBD1|TRBJ2-2|16|.
TGTGCCAGCTCACTTAATGGACAGGGGGCCGGCGGGGAGCTGTTTTTT
CASSLNGQGAGGELFF
>TRBV5-4|.|TRBJ1-6|16|.
TGTGCCAGCAGCTTGGGAGGGGGAAGGGGTAATTCACCCCTCCACTTT
CASSLGGGRGNSPLHF
>TRBV5-4|.|TRBJ1-2|14|.
TGTGCCAGCAGCTTGTTAGGTCAGGACTATGGCTACACCTTC
CASSLLGQDYGYTF
>TRBV4-2|TRBD1|TRBJ2-5|16|.
TGTGCCAGCAGCCAGACGGGACAGGGTTCCCAAGAGACCCAGTACTTC
CASSQTGQGSQETQYF
>TRBV27|.|TRBJ2-1|13|few
TGTGCCAGCAGTCGATCAGCTGCGGATGAGCAGTTCTTC
CASSRSAADEQFF
>TRBV12-3/TRBV12-4|.|TRBJ1-1|13|.
TGTGCCAGCACCATGGCAGGGAACACTGAAGCTTTCTTT
CASTMAGNTEAFF
>TRBV7-3|.|TRBJ2-5|15|few
TGTGCCAGCAGCCCGTCCCCAGGGGCAGGGGAGACCCAGTACTTC
CASSPSPGAGETQYF